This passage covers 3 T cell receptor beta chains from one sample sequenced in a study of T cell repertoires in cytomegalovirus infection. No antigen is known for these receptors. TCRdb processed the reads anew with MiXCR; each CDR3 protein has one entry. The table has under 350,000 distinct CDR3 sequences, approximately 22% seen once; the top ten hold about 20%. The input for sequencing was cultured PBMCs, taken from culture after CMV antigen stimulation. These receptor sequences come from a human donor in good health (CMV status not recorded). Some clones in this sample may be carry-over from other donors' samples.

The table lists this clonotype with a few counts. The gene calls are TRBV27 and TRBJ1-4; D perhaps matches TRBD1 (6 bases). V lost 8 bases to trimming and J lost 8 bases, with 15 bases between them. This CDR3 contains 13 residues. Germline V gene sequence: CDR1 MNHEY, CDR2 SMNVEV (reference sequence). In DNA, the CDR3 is TGTGCCAGCGGGGGGACATTGAGCGAAAAACTGTTTTTT. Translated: CASGGTLSEKLFF. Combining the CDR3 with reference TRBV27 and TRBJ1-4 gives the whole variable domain EAQVTQNPRYLITVTGKKLTVTCSQNMNHEYMSWYRQDPGLGLRQIYYSMNVEVTDKGDVPEGYKVSRKEKRNFPLILESPSPNQTSLYFCASGGTLSEKLFFGSGTQLSVL.

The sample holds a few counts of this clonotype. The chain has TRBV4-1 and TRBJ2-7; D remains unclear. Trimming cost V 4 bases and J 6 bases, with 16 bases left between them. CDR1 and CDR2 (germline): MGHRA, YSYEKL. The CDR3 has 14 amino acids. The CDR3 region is CASSRVPVPPEQYF. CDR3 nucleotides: TGCGCCAGCAGCCGCGTCCCGGTTCCCCCCGAGCAGTACTTC.

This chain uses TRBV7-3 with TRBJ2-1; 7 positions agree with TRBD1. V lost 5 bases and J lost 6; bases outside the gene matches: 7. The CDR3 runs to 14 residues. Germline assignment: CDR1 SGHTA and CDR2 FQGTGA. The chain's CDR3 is CASSPRTGANEQFF. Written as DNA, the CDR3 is TGTGCCAGCAGCCCGCGCACAGGGGCCAATGAGCAGTTCTTC. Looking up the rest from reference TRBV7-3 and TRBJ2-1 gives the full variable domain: GAGVSQTPSNKVTEKGKYVELRCDPISGHTALYWYRQSLGQGPEFLIYFQGTGAADDSGLPNDRFFAVRPEGSVSTLKIQRTERGDSAVYLCASSPRTGANEQFFGPGTRLTVL.